The 28 T cell receptor beta chains reported below all come from one sample, sequenced in a study of CD4 and CD8 cells across lung adenocarcinoma regions. TCRdb recomputed calls from the PCR reads with MiXCR, one row per CDR3 protein. In the table there are 5,000 to 6,500 distinct CDR3 sequences, roughly 50% of which are singletons. The specimen sequenced was CD8+ T cells from the margin of a lung tumor. The source is a male donor with lung adenocarcinoma. The CD4 and CD8 labels of this study may be unreliable.

The genes are TRBV7-2 and TRBJ2-1, with unresolved D. V lost 3 bases to trimming and J lost 10 bases, with 10 bases between them. Germline V gene data show CDR1 as SGHTA and CDR2 as FQGNSA. This CDR3 is 12 amino acids long. The CDR3 spells CASSLGIYEQFF. In DNA, the CDR3 is TGTGCCAGCAGCTTGGGGATCTACGAGCAGTTCTTC.

Comment on this clonotype: The germline gene is not matched at one end of the junction; a read error may be the cause. V usage is TRBV10-1 and J usage is TRBJ2-4, with 7 bases fitting TRBD2. Germline CDR1 reads WNHNN; CDR2 reads SYGVQD (reference sequence). The CDR3 totals 15 residues. The CDR3 coding sequence is TGCGCCAGCGCGGGGGATGCGGCAGTGGCAGAGACGCAGTACTTT. Translated, it gives CASAGDAAVAETQYF.

The chain employs TRBV6-1 and TRBJ2-3; TRBD1 might be the D (5 bases). The J call is doubtful: the DNA matches TRBJ2-7 better. Germline V gene lookup returns CDR1 MNHNS and CDR2 SASEGT. The CDR3 is made up of 16 amino acids. CDR3 nucleotide sequence: TGTGCCAGCAGTGAAGCCCGAGGACACCTCACAGATATGCAGTACTTC. This sequence encodes CASSEARGHLTDMQYF.

The gene calls are TRBV4-3 and TRBJ2-5; D unclear. The germline CDR1 and CDR2 sequences are LGHNA and YSLEER. The V gene lost 5 bases and the J gene lost 0 bases, with 10 bases spanning the gap. CDR3 length equals 14 residues. The CDR3 reads CASSAQSYQETQYF. The CDR3 region has the DNA TGCGCCAGCAGCGCACAGTCGTACCAAGAGACCCAGTACTTC.

V gene TRBV12-3 or TRBV12-4 combines with J gene TRBJ2-1; the D gene is possibly TRBD1 (6 bases). The DNA end favors TRBJ2-7, so the J call may be wrong. CDR3 length: 12 amino acids. The CDR3 bases are TGTGCCAGCACCCTAGGGGGATACGAGCAGTACTTC. This gives the protein CASTLGGYEQYF.

This clonotype is medium-sized. The chain links TRBV10-2 to TRBJ2-1; D is undetermined. Trimming shortened V by 4 bases and J by 0 bases, and 4 bases separated the two germline ends. Germline CDR1 WSHSY, CDR2 SAAADI. The CDR3 length is 13 residues. Written as DNA, the CDR3 is TGCGCCAGCAGTGCGGACTCCTACAATGAGCAGTTCTTC. Amino acid sequence: CASSADSYNEQFF.

This chain links TRBV12-3 or TRBV12-4 with TRBJ1-1; the match to TRBD1 covers 9 bases. This CDR3 has 15 amino acids. The ends lost 5 bases at V and 3 bases at J; junction bases unmatched: 7. The CDR3 sequence: CASSRPGQGHTEAFF. The DNA of the CDR3 is TGTGCCAGCAGTCGACCCGGACAGGGGCACACTGAAGCTTTCTTT.

This chain connects TRBV11-1 to TRBJ2-5; maybe TRBD2 (6 bases). The V gene lost 3 bases and the J gene lost 2 bases, with 13 bases spanning the gap. The CDR3 loop spans 15 amino acids. CDR1 and CDR2 (germline): SGHAT, FQDESV (reference sequence). The CDR3 loop reads CASSLGGVVQETQYF. For the CDR3, the DNA is TGTGCCAGCAGCTTGGGGGGAGTGGTTCAAGAGACCCAGTACTTC.

In this sample, this clonotype is medium-sized. The V gene is TRBV10-1, the J gene TRBJ2-1; D gene uncertain. The CDR3 consists of 16 residues. V gave up 0 bases and J gave up 1 base, with 10 bases separating them. Germline V gene data show CDR1 as WNHNN and CDR2 as SYGVQD (reference sequence). The DNA of the CDR3 is TGCGCCAGCAGTGAGTCGTACTGGCAGTCCTACAATGAGCAGTTCTTC. This encodes CASSESYWQSYNEQFF.

The sample holds many counts of this clonotype. This chain connects TRBV6-1 to TRBJ1-5, with 8 bases matching TRBD1. The germline gives CDR1 MNHNS, CDR2 SASEGT. After removal of 5 bases from V and 4 bases from J, the junction contained 7 bases not matched to a gene. The CDR3 contains 15 residues. For the CDR3, the DNA is TGTGCCAGCAGTCCACCTAGACAGGGGAATCAGCCCCAGCATTTT. It encodes CASSPPRQGNQPQHF.

The chain carries TRBV27 and TRBJ2-3; the D is unclear. Per the germline V gene, CDR1 is MNHEY and CDR2 is SMNVEV (reference sequence). The CDR3 runs to 14 residues. Between the trimmed V and J ends, which lost 2 bases and 4 bases, there was a span of 10 bases. For the CDR3, the DNA is TGTGCCAGCAGTTTAAACTCATTTCCAGATACGCAGTATTTT. This codes for CASSLNSFPDTQYF.

CDR3 nucleotide sequence: TGTGCCAGCAGCTTAGAACCGACGGGACAGGGGAACAACGAGCAGTACTTC. It specifies CASSLEPTGQGNNEQYF. J is TRBJ2-5 and V is TRBV7-2; 10 positions agree with TRBD1. The J call may be in error: the DNA end matches TRBJ2-7 better. Germline CDR1 reads SGHTA; CDR2 reads FQGNSA. The CDR3 totals 17 residues.

V and J are TRBV6-1 and TRBJ2-5; a weak D match, TRBD1 (5 bases). CDR1 and CDR2 (germline): MNHNS, SASEGT. The length of the CDR3 is 14 residues. CDR3 protein: CAGTGRAREETQYF. DNA for the CDR3: TGTGCGGGCACAGGACGAGCCCGGGAAGAGACCCAGTACTTC.

This clonotype turned up a few times. The chain carries TRBV7-8 and TRBJ2-1, with D tentatively TRBD1 (6 bases). Trimming pared 8 bases from V and 8 bases from J, leaving 25 bases between. The CDR3 is 16 residues long. Germline lookup yields CDR1 SGHVS and CDR2 FQNEAQ. CDR3: CASQKGGTNLGHEQFF. The CDR3 region has the DNA TGTGCCAGCCAGAAAGGGGGAACCAACCTAGGGCATGAGCAGTTCTTC.

Comments on this clonotype: Mismatch with germline at one junction end may stem from a read error. The chain uses TRBV10-1 and TRBJ2-3; no reliable D call. There are 15 residues in the CDR3. CDR1 is WNHNN, CDR2 SYGVQD, per germline (reference sequence). DNA for the CDR3: TGCGCCAGCAGTGAAGGAGCGTACGACCAAGATACCCAGTACTTT. Encoded protein: CASSEGAYDQDTQYF.

The rearrangement uses TRBV6-1 and TRBJ2-5, with a possible D match to TRBD1 (5 bases). The germline V and J ends were trimmed by 1 base and 11 bases, with 29 bases remaining between them. This CDR3 spans 18 amino acids. Germline loops: CDR1 MNHNS, CDR2 SASEGT. The CDR3 spells CASSEVIISSRVKDEQYF. CDR3 DNA: TGTGCCAGCAGTGAAGTAATAATCTCAAGCAGGGTCAAAGATGAGCAGTACTTC.

This clonotype was seen repeatedly, ten times or more. CDR3 DNA sequence: TGTGCCAGCAGACAGGGGGCTTGGGCAGATACGCAGTATTTT. It specifies CASRQGAWADTQYF. This sequence joins TRBV6-1 and TRBJ2-3; 9 bases fit TRBD1. Germline CDR1 is MNHNS and CDR2 is SASEGT. V was pared by 6 bases and J by 4 bases, with 5 bases of the junction left unmatched. The CDR3 is made up of 14 amino acids.

The V call is TRBV10-1, the J call TRBJ2-3, with TRBD2 matching over 11 bases. The germline V gene encodes CDR1 WNHNN and CDR2 SYGVQD (reference sequence). V lost 3 bases, J lost 3 bases, and 2 bases stayed unmatched. The CDR3 totals 15 residues. The chain's CDR3 is CASSDTSGGTDTQYF. As DNA, the CDR3 is TGCGCCAGCAGTGATACTAGCGGGGGTACAGATACGCAGTATTTT.

This chain joins TRBV4-2 and TRBJ2-3; D is possibly TRBD2 (6 bases). CDR3 length: 14 residues. Germline V gene lookup returns CDR1 LGHNA and CDR2 YNFKEQ. V lost 1 base and J 4 bases, leaving 9 bases between the germline ends. CDR3 coding DNA: TGTGCCAGCAGCCAAGGACTAGACTCAGATACGCAGTATTTT. It codes for CASSQGLDSDTQYF.

This clonotype has a handful of counts. The chain links TRBV6-1 to TRBJ1-1, with 9 positions matching TRBD1. The germline CDR1 and CDR2 sequences are MNHNS and SASEGT. The J segment lost 0 bases and the V segment lost 8 bases, leaving 4 bases of the junction unmatched. The CDR3 length is 14 residues. This CDR3 reads CASLRQGVNTEAFF. The CDR3 DNA reads TGTGCCAGCCTACGACAGGGGGTGAACACTGAAGCTTTCTTT.

This clonotype appeared a few times. The genes are TRBV6-1 and TRBJ2-4, with D possibly being TRBD2 (6 bases). Deletions cut 4 bases from V and 2 bases from J, with 12 bases between. This CDR3 has 15 residues. Germline V gene sequence: CDR1 MNHNS, CDR2 SASEGT. The CDR3 loop reads CASSGSSGTKNIQYF. The CDR3 DNA follows: TGTGCCAGCAGTGGTAGTAGCGGAACCAAAAACATTCAGTACTTC.

A word on this clonotype: Mismatch with germline at one junction end may stem from a read error. The chain carries TRBV6-1 and TRBJ2-3; no clear D. The germline V gene encodes CDR1 MNHNS and CDR2 SASEGT. CDR3 length: 15 residues. CDR3 residues: CASSELAVSTDAQYF. Here the CDR3 DNA reads TGTGCCAGCAGCGAACTGGCGGTGAGCACAGATGCGCAGTATTTT.

This chain joins TRBV10-3 and TRBJ1-1; weak D call: TRBD1 (6 bases). Trimming removed 6 bases at V and 3 bases at J, with 17 bases between. The CDR3 is 15 residues long. Germline CDR1 and CDR2: ENHRY and SYGVKD. The CDR3 sequence: CAISSGRGGDTEAFF. In DNA form, the CDR3 reads TGTGCCATCAGCTCCGGCAGGGGAGGCGACACTGAAGCTTTCTTT.

By proportion, this clonotype is large. The genes are TRBV6-5 and TRBJ2-1; D is undetermined. Germline V gene lookup returns CDR1 MNHEY and CDR2 SVGAGI. Trimming removed 0 bases from V and 7 bases from J, with 22 bases in between. CDR3 length: 18 residues. The CDR3 DNA is TGTGCCAGCAGTTACTCATTTTACGTGGGGTATATTTGGAATGAGCAGTTCTTC. Protein: CASSYSFYVGYIWNEQFF.

The chain links TRBV29-1 to TRBJ2-1, with a weak D call TRBD2 (6 bases). Germline-derived CDR1 and CDR2 are SQVTM and ANQGSEA. Trimming shortened V by 4 bases and J by 0 bases, and 7 bases separated the two germline ends. The CDR3 runs 13 residues. CDR3 sequence reads: CSVVGGSYNEQFF. The CDR3 DNA is TGCAGCGTTGTCGGGGGCTCCTACAATGAGCAGTTCTTC.

This clonotype was recorded many times. This chain links TRBV12-3 or TRBV12-4 with TRBJ2-3, with a weak D call TRBD1 (5 bases). The CDR3 runs to 14 residues. The ends were cut back, 2 bases at V and 6 bases at J, with 12 bases in the middle. CDR3 residues: CASSLRPQGDTQYF. CDR3 bases: TGTGCCAGCAGTTTAAGACCCCAGGGTGATACGCAGTATTTT.

The gene calls are TRBV6-1 and TRBJ2-3; D is tentatively TRBD1 or TRBD2 (5 bases each). Germline CDR1 reads MNHNS; CDR2 reads SASEGT. The CDR3 runs 14 residues. Deletions cut 6 bases from V and 0 bases from J, with 10 bases between. The CDR3 sequence is CASSPGRSTDTQYF. The CDR3 coding sequence is TGTGCCAGCAGCCCGGGACGTAGCACAGATACGCAGTATTTT.

Note on this clonotype: The conserved final phenylalanine or tryptophan is absent from the CDR3, which likely points to a read error. The DNA is left out, because the CDR3 cannot be placed on it with certainty; the CDR3 is given as TCRdb lists it. The chain combines TRBV6-1 with TRBJ2-3; TRBD2, the D gene given by the table, was not confirmed from the DNA. The CDR3 totals 18 residues, both ends included. Germline CDR1 and CDR2: MNHNS and SASEGT. CDR3 region: CASSLFGPGLRRGRPSTS.